A single T cell receptor beta chain is shown here with its context. Its antigen is undetermined. This entry comes from a study of T cell responses to AZD1222 COVID-19 vaccine. Study-wide background: Pooled samples include second doses given at about 4 or 12 weeks. Study-wide findings and caveats: The study sampled repertoires only after the peak T cell response. The donor group comprised mostly white British people and more females; the analysis possibly underestimated clonal diversity.

Germline lookup yields CDR1 SGDLS and CDR2 YYNGEE. Trimming removed 3 bases at V and 0 bases at J, with 9 bases between. This CDR3 is built from 14 residues. The method was immunoSEQ multiplex PCR; TCRdb's version includes in-frame clones alone and lacks a portion of them. The table lists approximately 130,000 clones, nearly 95% of them singletons. The rearrangement joins TRBV9 to TRBJ1-1; unclear D gene. The sequences come from peripheral blood, collected on day 0 of AZD1222 vaccination. The TCR was taken from an adult in good health. Here the CDR3 reads CASSALMMNTEAFF. CDR3 in DNA: TGTGCCAGCAGCGCCCTAATGATGAACACTGAAGCTTTCTTT.